One TCR beta chain is described in this entry. Its antigen is unknown. This sample stems from a study of T cell responses to AZD1222 COVID-19 vaccine. On the study more broadly: Analysis merged second doses at about 4 or about 12 weeks.

Broader study findings: Researchers report vaccine-associated CD4 TCRs spanning spike, with dominance at 160-218 and 743-854. A mostly white British donor set with more females was recruited, and clonal diversity was possibly underestimated.

The method was immunoSEQ multiplex PCR; TCRdb's version includes in-frame clones alone and lacks a portion of them. Of 100,000 to 150,000 clones in the sample, about nine tenths were seen once. Deletions cut 1 base from V and 1 base from J, with 4 bases between. The CDR3 consists of 13 residues. This chain links TRBV12-3 or TRBV12-4 with TRBJ1-1; no reliable D call. This specimen consisted of peripheral blood, obtained on day 0 of AZD1222 vaccination. This sequence originates from an adult in good health. The CDR3: CASSLDSNTEAFF. As DNA, the CDR3 is TGTGCCAGCAGTTTAGATTCGAACACTGAAGCTTTCTTT.